The 30 T cell receptor beta chains in this list originate from one sample, sequenced in a study of blood T cell repertoires in COVID-19. Sequencing was performed with immunoSEQ multiplex PCR; in TCRdb, only in-frame clones are kept and a portion is missing. The table records 150,000 or so clones, around four fifths of them present only once. The sample taken for sequencing was PBMCs or T cells enriched from blood (not recorded which). Receptor source: a woman in her 50s who had recovered from COVID-19.

The V and J genes are TRBV19 and TRBJ1-4; a weak D match, TRBD1 (5 bases). The CDR3 runs to 14 residues. The V gene lost 4 bases and the J gene lost 0 bases, with 6 bases spanning the gap. Looked up from germline, CDR1 is LNHDA and CDR2 is SQIVND (reference sequence). The CDR3 protein is CASSRGATNEKLFF. Here the CDR3 DNA reads TGTGCCAGTAGTAGGGGGGCAACTAATGAAAAACTGTTTTTT. The whole variable domain, filled in from reference TRBV19 and TRBJ1-4, reads DGGITQSPKYLFRKEGQNVTLSCEQNLNHDAMYWYRQDPGQGLRLIYYSQIVNDFQKGDIAEGYSVSREKKESFPLTVTSAQKNPTAFYLCASSRGATNEKLFFGSGTQLSVL.

This chain links TRBV6-5 with TRBJ1-2, with D uncertain. The CDR3 sequence is 12 residues long. Germline assignment: CDR1 MNHEY and CDR2 SVGAGI. Trimming took off 4 bases at V and 0 bases at J, with 3 bases between the two ends. The CDR3 DNA reads TGTGCCAGCAGTTCCACTAACTATGGCTACACCTTC. Translated: CASSSTNYGYTF.

V and J are TRBV4-1 and TRBJ1-4; D gene ambiguous. This CDR3 has 16 residues. Germline CDR1 and CDR2: MGHRA and YSYEKL. V lost 0 bases, J lost 0 bases, and 8 bases lay in between. The CDR3 protein is CASSQEATATNEKLFF. In nucleotides, the CDR3 is TGCGCCAGCAGCCAAGAAGCGACGGCAACTAATGAAAAACTGTTTTTT.

J is TRBJ1-5 and V is TRBV15; TRBD1 might be the D (5 bases). Germline V gene sequence: CDR1 LNHNV, CDR2 YYDKDF (reference sequence). The V end was cut by 5 bases, the J end by 2 bases, with 16 bases between. The CDR3 consists of 16 residues. The CDR3 reads CATSQTQGSGNQPQHF. The CDR3 DNA sequence: TGTGCCACCAGCCAAACCCAGGGCAGTGGCAATCAGCCCCAGCATTTT. The full variable domain, completed using reference TRBV15 and TRBJ1-5, is DAMVIQNPRYQVTQFGKPVTLSCSQTLNHNVMYWYQQKSSQAPKLLFHYYDKDFNNEADTPDNFQSRRPNTSFCFLDIRSPGLGDTAMYLCATSQTQGSGNQPQHFGDGTRLSIL.

This chain joins TRBV27 and TRBJ1-5, with 8 bases fitting TRBD1. V shed 5 bases, J shed 3 bases, and the junction held 6 bases outside the gene matches. The CDR3 covers 15 residues. Germline CDR1 MNHEY, CDR2 SMNVEV (reference sequence). The CDR3 DNA sequence: TGTGCCAGCAGTACAAAGACAGGGGCCAATCAGCCCCAGCATTTT. It specifies CASSTKTGANQPQHF.

V usage is TRBV3-1 (or the pseudogene TRBV3-2) and J usage is TRBJ2-1, with 7 bases aligning to TRBD1. The CDR3 covers 18 residues. Germline trimming cut 4 bases from V and 0 bases from J; bases unmatched to any gene: 12. CDR1 and CDR2 (germline): LGHDT, YNNKEL (reference sequence). The CDR3 DNA reads as TGTGCCAGCAGCCCCAGATCCCCACAGGGGTTCTCCTACAATGAGCAGTTCTTC. Protein product: CASSPRSPQGFSYNEQFF.

The chain couples TRBV29-1 to TRBJ2-7; D gene ambiguous. Trimming left V 5 bases short and J 3 bases short, with 11 bases between. The CDR3 is 12 residues long. From germline, CDR1 is SQVTM and CDR2 ANQGSEA. For the CDR3, the DNA is TGCAGCGTTCCCAACTCCTACTACGAGCAGTACGTC. It codes for CSVPNSYYEQYV.

This clone was detected ten times or more. The chain uses TRBV18 and TRBJ1-6; 12 nucleotides align to TRBD1. This CDR3 has 16 residues. Germline V gives CDR1 KGHSH, CDR2 LQKENI. V lost 1 base to trimming and J lost 9 bases; unmatched junction nucleotides: 4. CDR3 coding DNA: TGTGCCAGCTCACCACGGGGACAGGGGGCGGGTTCACCCCTCCACTTT. It specifies CASSPRGQGAGSPLHF.

The chain couples TRBV15 to TRBJ1-2, with 7 bases matching TRBD1. CDR1 LNHNV and CDR2 YYDKDF come from the germline V gene (reference sequence). The V and J ends lost 0 bases and 5 bases, in that order; junction bases with no gene match: 6. The CDR3 contains 15 residues. DNA of the CDR3: TGTGCCACCAGCAGAGAGAGGACAGGTGTTTATGGCTACACCTTC. This codes for CATSRERTGVYGYTF.

This CDR3 reads CASSLGQGLPQHF. CDR3 DNA sequence: TGTGCCAGCAGCTTAGGACAGGGTCTTCCCCAGCATTTT. The V and J genes are TRBV5-8 and TRBJ1-5, with 8 bases lining up with TRBD1. Germline CDR1 reads SGHTS; CDR2 reads YDEGEE. J was trimmed by 10 bases and V by 2 bases; bases with no gene match: 5. The CDR3 totals 13 residues.

This chain joins TRBV28 and TRBJ2-1; the match to TRBD2 covers 8 bases. The CDR3 length is 16 residues. Losses at the gene ends were 4 bases for V and 10 bases for J; bases not matched to a gene: 15. The germline gives CDR1 MDHEN, CDR2 SYDVKM. In DNA, the CDR3 is TGTGCCAGCAGTTCACTACTAGCGGCGGGACCGGAGGAGCAGTTCTTC. Its protein product is CASSSLLAAGPEEQFF. Filled out from reference TRBV28 and TRBJ2-1, the complete variable domain reads DVKVTQSSRYLVKRTGEKVFLECVQDMDHENMFWYRQDPGLGLRLIYFSYDVKMKEKGDIPEGYSVSREKKERFSLILESASTNQTSMYLCASSSLLAAGPEEQFFGPGTRLTVL.

This sequence joins TRBV4-2 and TRBJ2-1; 8 positions agree with TRBD1. V trimming: 5 bases; J trimming: 1 base; junction bases outside the gene matches: 4. The CDR3 contains 15 residues. CDR1 is LGHNA, CDR2 YNFKEQ, per germline. CDR3 DNA sequence: TGTGCCAGCAGCTGGGGACAGGAATCCTACAATGAGCAGTTCTTC. This gives the protein CASSWGQESYNEQFF.

The chain employs TRBV7-9 and TRBJ1-5; no firm D call. The CDR3 extends over 15 amino acids. The ends were cut back, 1 base at V and 3 bases at J, with 10 bases in the middle. Looked up from germline, CDR1 is SEHNR and CDR2 is FQNEAQ (reference sequence). The CDR3 loop is CASSLGAQNNQPQHF. The DNA for the CDR3 is TGTGCCAGCAGCTTAGGGGCCCAAAACAATCAGCCCCAGCATTTT.

The chain combines TRBV29-1 with TRBJ1-1; 7 positions agree with TRBD1. V was clipped by 1 base and J by 3 bases; unmatched bases: 5. CDR1 is SQVTM and CDR2 is ANQGSEA in the germline V gene. The CDR3 length is 14 residues. The CDR3 loop reads CSVEGRQGYTEAFF. DNA of the CDR3: TGCAGCGTTGAAGGGAGACAGGGATACACTGAAGCTTTCTTT.

This rearrangement joins TRBV5-1 to TRBJ2-5, with D possibly being TRBD1 (5 bases). Trimming cost V 2 bases and J 2 bases, with 10 bases left between them. The CDR3 consists of 14 residues. Looked up from germline, CDR1 is SGHRS and CDR2 is YFSETQ. CDR3 DNA sequence: TGCGCCAGCAGCTTTCAAGGGGCTCAAGAGACCCAGTACTTC. Translation: CASSFQGAQETQYF. The full variable domain, its missing parts supplied by reference TRBV5-1 and TRBJ2-5, is KAGVTQTPRYLIKTRGQQVTLSCSPISGHRSVSWYQQTPGQGLQFLFEYFSETQRNKGNFPGRFSGRQFSNSRSEMNVSTLELGDSALYLCASSFQGAQETQYFGPGTRLLVL.

This chain links TRBV7-8 with TRBJ2-7; tentatively, D is TRBD2 (5 bases). V lost 5 bases, J lost 5 bases, and 19 bases lay in between. The CDR3 is 15 amino acids. Germline CDR1 SGHVS, CDR2 FQNEAQ. The CDR3 is CASSPKVTSLDEQYV. The CDR3 DNA follows: TGTGCCAGCAGCCCCAAGGTTACTAGTTTGGACGAGCAGTACGTC.

The chain is built from TRBV5-4 and TRBJ2-7, with 7 bases aligning to TRBD1. The CDR3 extends over 15 amino acids. The germline CDR1 and CDR2 sequences are SGHNT and YYREEE (reference sequence). V was pared by 4 bases and J by 1 base, with 8 bases of the junction left unmatched. In DNA, the CDR3 is TGTGCCAGCAGCCTGCTCTTACAGGGGTCCTACGAGCAGTACGTC. It specifies CASSLLLQGSYEQYV.

CDR3 sequence: CASSFIKTSGTSYNEQFF. In DNA, the CDR3 is TGTGCCAGCAGCTTCATCAAGACTAGCGGGACGTCCTACAATGAGCAGTTCTTC. The chain carries TRBV11-2 and TRBJ2-1, with 11 bases identical to TRBD2. The CDR3 contains 18 residues. Trimming removed 3 bases from V and 1 base from J; junction bases left unmatched: 8. Looked up from germline, CDR1 is SGHAT and CDR2 is FQNNGV.

The rearrangement joins TRBV4-1 to TRBJ1-5, with D tentatively TRBD1 (5 bases). The V end lost 0 bases, the J end lost 7 bases, and 13 bases lay between the germline ends. CDR1 MGHRA and CDR2 YSYEKL come from the germline V gene. This CDR3 spans 15 amino acids. The CDR3 spells CASSQDRGRVQPQHF. CDR3 DNA: TGCGCCAGCAGCCAAGATAGGGGCAGGGTGCAGCCCCAGCATTTT.

V gene TRBV15 combines with J gene TRBJ1-4, with D perhaps matching TRBD1 (6 bases). There are 15 residues in the CDR3. The ends were cut back, 2 bases at V and 8 bases at J, with 15 bases in the middle. CDR1 and CDR2 from the germline V gene are LNHNV and YYDKDF (reference sequence). The CDR3 DNA reads TGTGCCACCAGCAGACGAGGACAGTTTGGAGAAAAACTGTTTTTT. As protein: CATSRRGQFGEKLFF.

The CDR3 spells CASSEARGNTEAFF. The CDR3 coding sequence is TGTGCCAGCAGTGAAGCGCGTGGGAACACTGAAGCTTTCTTT. The V call is TRBV2, the J call TRBJ1-1; D is ambiguous. Per the germline V gene, CDR1 is SNHLY and CDR2 is FYNNEI. The length of the CDR3 is 14 residues. Trimming removed 0 bases at V and 1 base at J, with 6 bases between.

This clone has ten or more counts. V usage is TRBV27 and J usage is TRBJ2-1; unclear D gene. Looked up from germline, CDR1 is MNHEY and CDR2 is SMNVEV (reference sequence). V dropped 2 bases and J dropped 10 bases, with 15 bases sitting between them. This CDR3 is built from 14 residues. This CDR3 is CASSLSRFVEEQFF. Written as DNA, the CDR3 is TGTGCCAGCAGTTTAAGTAGATTTGTAGAGGAGCAGTTCTTC.

The chain links TRBV5-8 to TRBJ2-7; TRBD2 matches 9 bases. With 1 base clipped from V and 7 bases from J, the junction kept 9 bases outside the gene matches. There are 15 residues in the CDR3. Germline V gene lookup returns CDR1 SGHTS and CDR2 YDEGEE. The CDR3 protein is CASSLLSGRVWEQYV. The CDR3 DNA is TGTGCCAGCAGCTTGCTTAGCGGGAGAGTGTGGGAGCAGTACGTC.

The V and J genes are TRBV6-5 and TRBJ1-2; maybe TRBD1 (6 bases). Germline V lookup: CDR1 MNHEY, CDR2 SVGAGI. The CDR3 loop spans 14 amino acids. With 2 bases removed from V and 4 bases from J, the gap between germline ends came to 11 bases. CDR3 residues: CASSYKDRSYGYTF. In DNA form, the CDR3 reads TGTGCCAGCAGTTACAAGGACAGATCCTATGGCTACACCTTC.

The CDR3 spells CAWSPTTDTQYF. Written as DNA, the CDR3 is TGTGCCTGGAGCCCTACCACAGATACGCAGTATTTT. V and J are TRBV30 and TRBJ2-3; D unresolved. CDR3 length: 12 residues. CDR1 and CDR2 (germline): GTSNPN, SVGIG (reference sequence). V was pared by 3 bases and J by 2 bases, with 6 bases between. The full variable domain, its missing parts supplied by reference TRBV30 and TRBJ2-3, is SQTIHQWPATLVQPVGSPLSLECTVEGTSNPNLYWYRQAAGRGLQLLFYSVGIGQISSEVPQNLSASRPQDRQFILSSKKLLLSDSGFYLCAWSPTTDTQYFGPGTRLTVL.

This chain uses TRBV30 with TRBJ2-1, with 7 positions matching TRBD2. The CDR3 is 11 amino acids. Germline lookup yields CDR1 GTSNPN and CDR2 SVGIG (reference sequence). V dropped 8 bases and J dropped 10; count of bases not matched to a gene: 8. The CDR3 bases are TGTGCCAGTTTCATTAGCGGGGAGCAGTTCTTC. The encoded protein is CASFISGEQFF.

The V call is TRBV5-6, the J call TRBJ2-2; no definite D call. The CDR3 loop spans 14 amino acids. In germline, CDR1 is SGHDT, CDR2 YYEEEE. Trimming shortened V by 0 bases and J by 8 bases, and 11 bases separated the two germline ends. Here the CDR3 reads CASSLVSVSGELFF. CDR3 in DNA: TGTGCCAGCAGCTTGGTATCCGTCTCTGGGGAGCTGTTTTTT.

The chain uses TRBV12-3 or TRBV12-4 and TRBJ1-3; D call uncertain. CDR3 length: 11 residues. V lost 5 bases and J 5 bases, leaving 4 bases between the germline ends. The CDR3 sequence is CASSSRNTIYF. For the CDR3, the DNA is TGTGCCAGCAGTAGCAGAAACACCATATATTTT.

The chain uses TRBV5-1 and TRBJ2-2; 7 nucleotides agree with TRBD2. J lost 2 bases, V lost 7 bases, and 5 bases had no gene match. The CDR3 contains 14 residues. CDR1 is SGHRS, CDR2 YFSETQ, per germline. DNA of the CDR3: TGCGCCAGCGGCGGGGGAGGAAACACCGGGGAGCTGTTTTTT. This codes for CASGGGGNTGELFF.

V gene TRBV15 combines with J gene TRBJ2-1; 8 positions match TRBD2. V gave up 8 bases and J gave up 12 bases; unmatched junction bases: 15. Per the germline V gene, CDR1 is LNHNV and CDR2 is YYDKDF (reference sequence). CDR3 length: 14 residues. The CDR3 bases are TGTGCCACCGGGGCGGGCGGGACTAGGGAGGGGCAGTTCTTC. It specifies CATGAGGTREGQFF.